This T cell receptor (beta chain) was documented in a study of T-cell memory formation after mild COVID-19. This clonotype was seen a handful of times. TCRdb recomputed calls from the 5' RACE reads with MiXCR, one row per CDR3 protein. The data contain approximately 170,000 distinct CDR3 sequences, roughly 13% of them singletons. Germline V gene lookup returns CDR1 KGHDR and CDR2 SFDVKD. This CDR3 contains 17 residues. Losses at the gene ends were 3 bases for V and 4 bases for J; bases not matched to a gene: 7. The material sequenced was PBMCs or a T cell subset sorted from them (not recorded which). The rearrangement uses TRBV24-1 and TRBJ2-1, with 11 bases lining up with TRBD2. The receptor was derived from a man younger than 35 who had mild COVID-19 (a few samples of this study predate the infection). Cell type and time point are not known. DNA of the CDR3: TGTGCCACCAGTGATACGGCGGGACTAGCGGAGTACAATGAGCAGTTCTTC. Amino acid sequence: CATSDTAGLAEYNEQFF.